A selection of T cell receptor beta chains follows, all from one sample in a study of blood T cell repertoires in COVID-19. Only in-frame clones appear in the TCRdb table, and some are missing; sequencing was by immunoSEQ multiplex PCR. The repertoire holds 200,000 to 300,000 clones, with 86% as singletons. Sequences were obtained from peripheral blood. The receptors were gathered from a man between 60 and 70 years old with acute or convalescent COVID-19. Both conserved end residues are part of each CDR3. Expanded clones get a size class; other rows say once, few or many, or leave the size out.

abundance: .
v_gene: TRBV2
CDR3aa: CASSEDRDGYTF

abundance: .
v_gene: TRBV5-1
CDR3aa: CASSLREKGTEAFF

abundance: .
v_gene: TRBV19
CDR3aa: CASSIQREAGELFF

abundance: .
v_gene: TRBV7-2
CDR3aa: CASSLGVGTSVRTDTQYF

abundance: .
v_gene: TRBV6-5
CDR3aa: CASRIDSGNTIYF

abundance: .
v_gene: TRBV5-4
CDR3aa: CASSSTTPGTEAFF

abundance: once
v_gene: TRBV7-6
CDR3aa: CASSLRNRGRNEKLFF

abundance: .
v_gene: TRBV6-6
CDR3aa: CASSPRQGILYGYTF

abundance: .
v_gene: TRBV5-1
CDR3aa: CASSLGFGTGSEQYF

abundance: .
v_gene: TRBV1
CDR3aa: CTSSPPGLADYNEQFF

abundance: .
v_gene: TRBV27
CDR3aa: CASMGVASGIYEQYF

abundance: .
v_gene: TRBV4-3
CDR3aa: CASSQGSHSIYSEQFF

abundance: .
v_gene: TRBV6-5
CDR3aa: CASSYPTGQQETQYF

abundance: .
v_gene: TRBV27
CDR3aa: CASSLIAGRPYEQYF

abundance: .
v_gene: TRBV30
CDR3aa: CAWKDGTSGAEQFF

abundance: .
v_gene: TRBV3-1/TRBV3-2
CDR3aa: CASSRALGSPLHF

abundance: .
v_gene: TRBV6-2/TRBV6-3
CDR3aa: CASSYVHRGTTNQPQHF

abundance: .
v_gene: TRBV10-3
CDR3aa: CAISGGDRTFF

abundance: .
v_gene: TRBV28
CDR3aa: CASSRPGLAGAYEQYF

abundance: .
v_gene: TRBV5-6
CDR3aa: CASSTRTGQNEKLFF

abundance: .
v_gene: TRBV3-1/TRBV3-2
CDR3aa: CASSPGATVAKNIQYF

abundance: .
v_gene: TRBV29-1
CDR3aa: CSVERTRGGADTQYF

abundance: .
v_gene: TRBV7-8
CDR3aa: CASSYRTGGSTEAFF

abundance: .
v_gene: TRBV11-3
CDR3aa: CASSPGLSNSYGYTF

abundance: .
v_gene: TRBV6-2/TRBV6-3
CDR3aa: CASSPGQGKDTQYF

abundance: .
v_gene: TRBV6-5
CDR3aa: CASSYSGTVNEKLFF

abundance: .
v_gene: TRBV6-1
CDR3aa: CASSARLAGAAGELFF

abundance: .
v_gene: TRBV5-1
CDR3aa: CASSFGGTPAYEQYF

abundance: .
v_gene: TRBV10-3
CDR3aa: CAISVTSGYNEQFF

abundance: .
v_gene: TRBV5-4
CDR3aa: CASSGTPGQISYEQYF

abundance: once
v_gene: TRBV29-1
CDR3aa: CSVSTSLAYEQYF

abundance: .
v_gene: TRBV9
CDR3aa: CASSLAGNTEAFF

abundance: once
v_gene: TRBV5-1
CDR3aa: CASSSGGAPTGELFF

abundance: once
v_gene: TRBV19
CDR3aa: CASNPTGENTEAFF

abundance: .
v_gene: TRBV5-4
CDR3aa: CASSHNTGDILQYF

abundance: .
v_gene: TRBV28
CDR3aa: CASSPRTGAFF

abundance: .
v_gene: TRBV6-4
CDR3aa: CASSDSNRNSPLHF

abundance: .
v_gene: TRBV4-3
CDR3aa: CASSTKPGSPLHF

abundance: few
v_gene: TRBV12-5
CDR3aa: CASGLGQGSTGELFF

abundance: .
v_gene: TRBV28
CDR3aa: CASSQTGDYQPQHF

abundance: .
v_gene: TRBV7-2
CDR3aa: CASSSGGRIDTQYF